This TCR beta chain was obtained from a study of blood T cell repertoires in COVID-19 (dated by TCRdb to between 2020 and 2021). Background on the whole study: Collaborator samples came from the United States, Italy and Spain and covered acute and convalescent phases of COVID-19. The material from the prospective study consisted of cDNA or gDNA derived from T cells, B-cell-depleted T cells, or PBMCs. Deeply sampled blood TCRbeta repertoires from subjects exposed to, actively infected with, or recovered from COVID-19 were included in the dataset. The repertoires were released in a freely available public database meant as a resource for research on the immune response to SARS-CoV-2. Samples were obtained from the ongoing ImmuneRACE study (first 160 participants) and from some 1,200 subjects provided by 6 global collaborators. The sample metadata nearly always contained a de-identified subject ID, COVID-19 status, age in years and sex. Where HLA class I and class II types were available, the types were taken from metadata supplied by the sample provider, not from assay-based typing. The investigation overall reported the following: Clinical and demographic metadata were provided uncurated, with the amount varying by source and participant.

Points on this clone: Its antigen has not been determined. It has no much larger one-base neighbor in the sample; base qualities were not kept.

The collaborating institutions used their own protocols to collect whole blood in K2EDTA tubes. Collaborator samples were shipped for TCRbeta analysis as frozen whole blood, isolated PBMCs, or DNA extracted from either sample type. The immunoSEQ Assay, a bias-controlled multiplex PCR, was used to amplify TCRbeta CDR3 regions from genomic DNA. The authors' analysis ran thus. Within the assay, amplification of reference gene primers was used to estimate how many nucleated cells each sample contained. To quantify the absolute abundance of each unique TCRbeta CDR3 rearrangement, sequence reads were collapsed and filtered. For each sample, productive Simpson clonality was calculated by taking the square root of Simpson's diversity index across productive rearrangements. TCRdb took over this immuneACCESS table, retaining in-frame rearrangements with V and J assigned. Such tables are incomplete; in checked studies, under half of the missing clones stem from an unresolved V gene, and the remainder is unexplained. V and J calls and clone size are copied from that table; D and trimming were computed from the DNA. Here the sample has 25,000 to 35,000 clones; about 80% occur a single time. The ten top clones hold around 15% of the sample.

Source material: peripheral blood. The clonotype originates from a man between 65 and 85 years old with active COVID-19.

The CDR3 here reads CASSPREARYGYTF. The sequenced DNA: TGTGCCAGCAGCCCAAGAGAGGCTCGCTATGGCTACACCTTC. The rearrangement joined TRBV7-9 to TRBJ1-2, with no D gene named confidently. According to the germline V gene (reference sequence), CDR1 reads SEHNR and CDR2 reads FQNEAQ. The CDR3 measures 14 amino acids from cysteine to phenylalanine. Only the CDR3 region is kept as DNA, spanning 42 bases read in frame from base 1. V is reduced by 5 bases and J by 4 bases, leaving a spacing of 14 bases between them.